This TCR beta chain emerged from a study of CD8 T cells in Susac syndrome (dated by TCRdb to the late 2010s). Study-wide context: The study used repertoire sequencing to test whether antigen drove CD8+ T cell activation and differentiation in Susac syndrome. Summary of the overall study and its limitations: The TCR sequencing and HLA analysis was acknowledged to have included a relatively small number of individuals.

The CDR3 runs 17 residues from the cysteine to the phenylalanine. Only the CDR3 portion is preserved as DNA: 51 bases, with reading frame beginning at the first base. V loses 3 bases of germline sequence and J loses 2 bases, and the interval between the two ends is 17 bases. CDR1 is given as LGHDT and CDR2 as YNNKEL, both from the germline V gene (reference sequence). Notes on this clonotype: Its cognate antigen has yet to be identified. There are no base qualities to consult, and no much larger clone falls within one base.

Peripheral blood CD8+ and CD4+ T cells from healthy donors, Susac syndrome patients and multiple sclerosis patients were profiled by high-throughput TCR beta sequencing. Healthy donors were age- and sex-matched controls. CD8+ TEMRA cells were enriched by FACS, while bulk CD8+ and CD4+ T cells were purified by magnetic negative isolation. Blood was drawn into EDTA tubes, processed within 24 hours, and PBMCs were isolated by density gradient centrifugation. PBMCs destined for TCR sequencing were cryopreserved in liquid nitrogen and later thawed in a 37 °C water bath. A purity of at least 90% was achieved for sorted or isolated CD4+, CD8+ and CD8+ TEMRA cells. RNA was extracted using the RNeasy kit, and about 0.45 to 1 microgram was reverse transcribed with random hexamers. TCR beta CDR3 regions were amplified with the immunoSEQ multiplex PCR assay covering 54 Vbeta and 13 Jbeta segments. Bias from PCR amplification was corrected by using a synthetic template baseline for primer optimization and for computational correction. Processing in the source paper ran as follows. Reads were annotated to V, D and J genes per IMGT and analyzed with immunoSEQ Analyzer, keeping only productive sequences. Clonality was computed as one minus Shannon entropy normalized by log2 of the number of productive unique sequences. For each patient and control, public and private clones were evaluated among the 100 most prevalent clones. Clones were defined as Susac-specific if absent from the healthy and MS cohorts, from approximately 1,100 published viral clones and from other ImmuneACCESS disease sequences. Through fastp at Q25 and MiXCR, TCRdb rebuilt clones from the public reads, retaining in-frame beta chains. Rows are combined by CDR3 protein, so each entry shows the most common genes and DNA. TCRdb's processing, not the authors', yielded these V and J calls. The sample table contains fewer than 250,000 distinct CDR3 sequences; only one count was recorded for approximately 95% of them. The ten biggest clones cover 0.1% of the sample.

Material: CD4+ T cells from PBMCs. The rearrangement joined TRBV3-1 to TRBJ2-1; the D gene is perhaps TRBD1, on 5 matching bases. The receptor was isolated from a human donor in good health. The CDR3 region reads CASSQEDSSRTYNEQFF. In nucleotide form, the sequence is TGTGCCAGCAGCCAGGAAGACAGTAGTCGGACCTACAATGAGCAGTTCTTC.